The T cell receptor beta chain under discussion was sequenced for a study of cytomegalovirus exposure and HLA in healthy donors (dated by TCRdb to the late 2010s). With respect to the entire study: In an earlier analysis of several hundred of the donors, around 290 Gb of sequence data and just under 120 million unique TCR beta sequences from roughly 200 million T cells were reported. Both class I and class II loci were covered by HLA typing, at four-digit resolution. The study used immunosequencing to profile the T cell repertoires of 600 to 850 subjects and linked those repertoires to cytomegalovirus serostatus. Across 300 to 400 genotyped donors of the cohort, an average of about 240,000 unique TCR beta nucleotide sequences per donor were sequenced, and about a sixth of those sequences were non-productive. In an earlier analysis of a few hundred of the donors, high-throughput TCR beta sequencing was used to judge whether each TCR beta V gene segment behaved as functional or pseudogenic. All discovery cohort repertoires had been generated using a single sequencing platform. The number of donors typed differed by locus, with roughly 620-630 for A, B, C, DRB1 and DQB1, around 560 for DQA1, 600 to 610 for DPA1, and some 440 for DPB1. Approximately 310 gigabases of sequencing data and 80 million or so unique TCR sequences were included in an early release covering about 700 HLA-typed donors. Roughly five DR-DQ haplotypes were treated as single units for association and clustering because of strong linkage in the cohort. Alongside the repertoire data, information on donor age, sex, ethnicity and CMV serostatus was compiled. Of the roughly 400 genotyped donors, over 70% fell in the genetic ancestry cluster associated with self-reported Caucasian donors. To predict cytomegalovirus infection status, the study brought together high-throughput TCR immunosequencing, statistical association of individual TCRs with disease status, and machine learning. The study aimed to test whether signatures of past pathogen exposure could be identified by cataloging public T cell receptors. A separate validation cohort of over 95 different subjects was used in addition to the 666-subject first cohort. To study patterns of TCR occurrence, a later analysis re-analyzed previously published TCR beta repertoires from 666 donors and added high-resolution HLA genotyping. In a later genetic analysis, genome-wide SNP genotypes for 398 of the 666 donors were used, and that subset was treated as a discovery cohort. Rather than using new phenotypic data, the later analysis identified candidate immune exposures from TCR beta sequences and from how often those sequences occurred across donors. What the work shows at the level of the full study, not this receptor alone: Across donors, most TCR sequences were observed very rarely, whereas some public TCRs were present in many individuals. Because HLA typing was missing for some donors at each locus, association tests included only the typed subset. A further reported finding was that TCR beta sequences accurately predicted the HLA-A and HLA-B alleles for most subjects in the first cohort. An association between a missense DCLRE1C variant and V-gene and J-gene trimming of TCR beta chains was found in a later genetic analysis and replicated in an independent cohort. A total of 150 or so TCR beta chains were listed by the study as associated with cytomegalovirus. In both the original and validation cohorts, the classifier was reported to diagnose cytomegalovirus status with high specificity and sensitivity. Because the 87-base-pair reads could not distinguish some IMGT-functional V segments, including TRBV6-2 and TRBV6-3, those segments were excluded. Specific HLA alleles were associated with 15,000 to 20,000 TCR beta sequences at a false discovery rate of 0.05 in a later analysis. In this cohort, only TCR beta chains were sequenced, and detectable features were limited by the absence of alpha or paired-chain data. When HLA alleles, especially DR and DQ, strongly co-occurred, TCR associations were difficult to assign to individual alleles. Linkage disequilibrium might explain the correlated functional status among segregating V segments, but an unknown experimental factor could not be ruled out. A later analysis found that most CMV-associated TCR beta chains appeared HLA-restricted, with HLA associations seemingly driven largely by CMV exposure. According to a later genetic analysis, donors in an Asian-associated ancestry cluster had fewer N-insertions in productive TCRs than the roughly 700-donor mean. The presence/absence analyses assumed that sequencing depth was roughly uniform across donors, and that assumption may not be true. A later analysis found that HLA-associated TCR beta chains were more clonally expanded and had lower generation probabilities than equally common non-associated chains. In a later analysis, several top co-occurrence clusters were reported to appear linked to parvovirus B19, influenza, CMV and Epstein-Barr virus. A group of highly shared sequence variants was considered likely to be a technical artifact of the sequencing pipeline. An earlier analysis of approximately 600 of the donors showed that most TCR beta V segments appeared in productive rearrangements either about 87% or about 30% of the time, which broadly matched IMGT annotations. Three of the identified cytomegalovirus-associated TCR beta chains were confirmed in vitro to be specific for cytomegalovirus antigens. The earlier analysis of a few hundred of the donors excluded roughly 16 rarely observed V segments, including chromosome 9 orphons, because counts were too low. Immune exposure information for the cohort was limited to CMV serostatus. According to the authors, the approach could potentially be generalized to other disease states and immunological phenotypes. A later analysis found that TCR association rates varied across HLA loci, with DRB1 alleles showing the most associated TCRs and HLA-C alleles the fewest.

The library came from the immunoSEQ multiplex PCR assay. The multiplex PCR relied on a mix of 60 forward primers for TCR Vbeta segments and 13 reverse primers for TCR Jbeta segments. A multiplex PCR assay on genomic DNA amplified the CDR3 region of rearranged TCR beta genes. The amplified TCR beta libraries were sequenced on the Illumina HiSeq System as 87-base-pair reads. The source study handled its data this way. A later analysis tallied tens of millions of unique TCR beta chains across the 666 repertoires, and 10 million to 11 million of those chains were shared by two or more donors. To remove PCR and sequencing errors, raw reads were error-corrected and collapsed into unique sequences using a nearest-neighbor algorithm that merged closely related sequences. To assign V, D and J gene segments, CDR3 sequences were aligned to IMGT reference sequences. For a sequence to be retained, a match of at least six nucleotides to both a V gene segment and a J gene segment was required. Rearrangements were called productive when the CDR3 lacked stop codons and stayed in frame with V and J; all others were non-productive. Following IMGT convention, CDR3 was defined as the stretch from the second conserved V-encoded cysteine up to the conserved J-encoded phenylalanine. In an earlier analysis of just under 600 of the donors, sequences lacking an unambiguous match to a single V gene segment were excluded. In an earlier analysis of several hundred of the donors, V segments were called functional above 56.7% productive rearrangements and were called segregating when the between-donor standard deviation exceeded 5%. A statistical classification framework was built to diagnose cytomegalovirus status from the catalog of TCR beta chain sequences. In a later analysis, TCR nucleotide sequences were compared against IMGT/GENE-DB human TR gene sequences so that V and J genes could be assigned. Using the TCRdist pipeline, a later analysis assigned CDR3 sequences along with most-parsimonious VDJ recombination scenarios. A later analysis defined each TCR beta chain by its CDR3 amino acid sequence plus V-gene family, and excluded reads lacking a unique V-gene family. To address suspected cross-contamination and a sequencing artifact, a later analysis removed a few hundred highly shared, low-generation-probability nucleotide sequences. A later analysis calculated a clonal expansion index for each public chain from normalized within-repertoire ranks of inferred template counts. A later analysis computed generation probabilities with a VDJ recombination model fitted to out-of-frame rearrangements, and checked the results against IGoR. In a later analysis, TCR-TCR, TCR-HLA and TCR-CMV co-occurrence was scored with hypergeometric tests, and a repertoire-size bias correction was applied to TCR pairs. To estimate false discovery rates, a later analysis permuted the HLA or CMV assignments 20 times. A later analysis grouped co-occurring TCRs with DBSCAN, adding TCRdist sequence similarity when clustering within HLA-allele-positive subsets. Repertoires with fewer than 30,000 or more than 120,000 public chains were left out of co-occurrence clustering, as were five repertoires with anomalous nucleotide sharing. The table comes from immuneACCESS by way of TCRdb, which keeps in-frame sequences with V and J called. Part of the clones is missing from these tables; in studies checked, under half for an unresolved V gene and the rest for unknown reasons. The V and J calls and the clone size are those of that table, but D and trimming were determined from the DNA. Counted in this sample were some 150,000 clones; about 76% of them appeared once. In total, the top ten clones hold about 3.9% of the sample.

In total, about 650 healthy bone marrow donors made up the cohort. Cohort members were all nominally healthy when sampled, although unrecorded immune exposures were likely present. The donor tested CMV seronegative and was one of the 352 seronegative cohort members. Every donor gave a peripheral blood sample, and the peripheral blood mononuclear cells from that sample were used for TCR beta sequencing. Genomic DNA was extracted from the blood cell samples with the Qiagen DNeasy Blood Extraction Kit. V loses 4 bases at its end and J loses 1 base; junction bases beyond the gene matches: 5. Per the germline V gene, SGHTA is the CDR1 and FQGTGA is the CDR2. The CDR3 sequence holds 15 residues, the cysteine and phenylalanine included. The read is trimmed to its CDR3 DNA, 45 bases read in frame from base 1. Points on this clone: This clone's antigen is unknown. There are no base qualities to consult, and no much larger clone falls within one base.

This clonotype was sampled from a man younger than 30 in good health and CMV-seronegative. Recombination joined TRBV7-3 with TRBJ2-3, and 7 bases in between align with TRBD2. Source material: PBMCs. In nucleotides, the sequence is TGTGCCAGCAGCTCGTTCCTAGCGGGCACAGATACGCAGTATTTT. It translates as CASSSFLAGTDTQYF.